The T cell receptor (beta chain) under discussion was sequenced for a study of naive and memory T cell subsets. The beta constant-region primer was an equimolar mix of two oligonucleotides covering TRBC1 and TRBC2. The ligated cDNA underwent four PCR rounds using SP2 and nested alpha and beta constant-region primers. One entry per CDR3 protein results from TCRdb running MiXCR on the UMI-ligation and nested PCR reads. The sample lists more than 95,000 distinct CDR3 sequences; roughly 15% were seen once. This clonotype was seen many times. The antigen is unknown. Study results and caveats: Especially in CD8 cells, naive repertoires contained a few larger clonotypes, possibly CD45RA-re-expressing memory cells. Diversity fell and Gini index rose from naive through CM, EM, EMRA.

The CDR3 has 14 residues. After removal of 4 bases from V and 5 bases from J, the junction contained 5 bases not matched to a gene. Per germline, CDR1 SEHNR and CDR2 FQNEAQ (reference sequence). Sequences were obtained from naive CD8+ T cells from blood. The sequence was collected from a human donor in good health. The genes are TRBV7-9 and TRBJ2-5; 9 nucleotides align to TRBD1. The CDR3: CASSSWTGVETQYF. The DNA for the CDR3 is TGTGCCAGCAGCTCCTGGACAGGGGTGGAGACCCAGTACTTC.